Below are 22 T cell receptor beta chains sequenced from a single sample in a study of control samples from healthy donors and cancer patients. Produced via immunoSEQ multiplex PCR; TCRdb's table is partial and in-frame only. Here the sample spans 110,000 or so clones, 90% being singletons. The specimen was blood. These receptors were collected from a human donor in good health. The donor label of this sample is uncertain.

This clone was observed a handful of times. V and J are TRBV12-3 or TRBV12-4 and TRBJ1-1; D may be TRBD1 (6 bases). Trimming removed 6 bases from V and 11 bases from J, with 19 bases in between. This CDR3 is built from 13 residues. CDR3 region: CASSGQSVPVAFF. DNA of the CDR3: TGTGCCAGCAGCGGACAGTCAGTTCCCGTGGCTTTCTTT.

The rearrangement joins TRBV7-9 to TRBJ2-4; 7 nucleotides line up with TRBD2. The CDR3 loop spans 14 amino acids. Germline V gene data show CDR1 as SEHNR and CDR2 as FQNEAQ (reference sequence). J was trimmed by 8 bases and V by 5 bases; bases with no gene match: 9. CDR3 region: CASSLPGGLDIQYF. CDR3 DNA: TGTGCCAGCAGCCTCCCCGGGGGGTTGGACATTCAGTACTTC.

This clone was seen just once. This chain connects TRBV27 to TRBJ2-7; D tentatively reads TRBD1 or TRBD2 (6 bases each). V shed 6 bases and J shed 3 bases, with 15 bases lying between them. This CDR3 spans 14 amino acids. Looked up from germline, CDR1 is MNHEY and CDR2 is SMNVEV (reference sequence). The CDR3 DNA reads TGTGCCAGCAGGGAGACAGGAGGGAACTACGAGCAGTACTTC. This sequence encodes CASRETGGNYEQYF.

The genes are TRBV20-1 and TRBJ2-7; D is undetermined. Germline V gene lookup returns CDR1 DFQATT and CDR2 SNEGSKA (reference sequence). The CDR3 is made up of 11 amino acids. V lost 6 bases and J lost 3, with 9 bases in between. CDR3 bases: TGCAGTGCCAACGACAACTACGAGCAGTACTTC. This gives the protein CSANDNYEQYF.

V gene TRBV5-1 combines with J gene TRBJ2-7; 7 nucleotides match TRBD1. V trimming: 4 bases; J trimming: 3 bases; junction bases outside the gene matches: 7. The CDR3 contains 14 residues. Germline V gives CDR1 SGHRS, CDR2 YFSETQ. For the CDR3, the DNA is TGCGCCAGCAGCCCTTATGGACAGGACTACGAGCAGTACTTC. As protein: CASSPYGQDYEQYF.

This rearrangement joins TRBV28 to TRBJ1-4, with 10 bases aligning to TRBD1. This CDR3 has 17 amino acids. Germline CDR1 reads MDHEN; CDR2 reads SYDVKM. Losses at the gene ends were 4 bases for V and 3 bases for J; bases not matched to a gene: 8. CDR3 coding DNA: TGTGCCAGCAGTTACCCGGGACAGGGGATGTCTAATGAAAAACTGTTTTTT. Its translation is CASSYPGQGMSNEKLFF. Combining the CDR3 with reference TRBV28 and TRBJ1-4 gives the whole variable domain DVKVTQSSRYLVKRTGEKVFLECVQDMDHENMFWYRQDPGLGLRLIYFSYDVKMKEKGDIPEGYSVSREKKERFSLILESASTNQTSMYLCASSYPGQGMSNEKLFFGSGTQLSVL.

The CDR3 DNA is TGTGCCAGCAGCCACTCGGGGGGAATAGACTCACCCCTCCACTTT. This translates into CASSHSGGIDSPLHF. The V and J genes are TRBV7-9 and TRBJ1-6; tentative D call: TRBD1 (5 bases). CDR1 is SEHNR and CDR2 is FQNEAQ in the germline V gene (reference sequence). Deletions cut 5 bases from V and 10 bases from J, with 18 bases between. The CDR3 is made up of 15 amino acids.

In this sample, this clone turned up once. J is TRBJ1-3 and V is TRBV6-1; 7 bases agree with TRBD1. The CDR3 sequence is 16 residues long. Germline lookup yields CDR1 MNHNS and CDR2 SASEGT. The V and J ends lost 2 bases and 2 bases, in that order; junction bases with no gene match: 6. The CDR3 loop is CASSETPGQAGNTIYF. CDR3 nucleotides: TGTGCCAGCAGTGAAACTCCAGGACAGGCTGGAAACACCATATATTTT.

The chain uses TRBV15 and TRBJ2-1; 8 bases match TRBD2. Germline CDR1 and CDR2: LNHNV and YYDKDF (reference sequence). The junction had 6 bases not matched to a gene; V was cut back by 4 bases and J by 4 bases. The CDR3 spans 15 residues. CDR3 coding DNA: TGTGCCACCAGCATAGGGCTAGCGGGTTACAATGAGCAGTTCTTC. Amino acid sequence: CATSIGLAGYNEQFF.

This chain connects TRBV19 to TRBJ2-2; D is possibly TRBD2 (5 bases). The V and J ends lost 1 base and 7 bases respectively, with 10 bases between them. Germline-derived CDR1 and CDR2 are LNHDA and SQIVND (reference sequence). There are 14 residues in the CDR3. The CDR3, as DNA: TGTGCCAGTAGTATAGGAGGGTGGGTCGGGGAGCTGTTTTTT. Amino acids: CASSIGGWVGELFF.

This rearrangement joins TRBV25-1 to TRBJ1-5; TRBD1 might be the D (5 bases). The length of the CDR3 is 15 residues. The V gene lost 4 bases and the J gene lost 2 bases, with 12 bases spanning the gap. Germline V lookup: CDR1 MGHDK, CDR2 SYGVNS. The CDR3 loop is CASSGVGGGNQPQHF. The CDR3, as DNA: TGTGCCAGCAGTGGAGTCGGGGGAGGCAATCAGCCCCAGCATTTT.

The chain combines TRBV6-6 with TRBJ2-1; TRBD2 matches 9 bases. After removal of 7 bases from V and 8 bases from J, the junction contained 6 bases not matched to a gene. Germline CDR1 reads MNHNY; CDR2 reads SVGAGI (reference sequence). CDR3 length equals 13 residues. Here the CDR3 DNA reads TGTGCCAGCACCGGGACTAGCTTCGATGAGCAGTTCTTC. Encoded protein: CASTGTSFDEQFF.

The CDR3 nucleotides are TGTGCCAGCTCAACCGGGGGGACAGGGAACACTGAAGCTTTCTTT. This encodes CASSTGGTGNTEAFF. J is TRBJ1-1 and V is TRBV18, with TRBD1 identical over 8 bases. V was clipped by 5 bases and J by 1 base; unmatched bases: 6. The CDR3 totals 15 residues. CDR1 is KGHSH, CDR2 LQKENI, per germline. The full variable domain, completed using reference TRBV18 and TRBJ1-1, is NAGVMQNPRHLVRRRGQEARLRCSPMKGHSHVYWYRQLPEEGLKFMVYLQKENIIDESGMPKERFSAEFPKEGPSILRIQQVVRGDSAAYFCASSTGGTGNTEAFFGQGTRLTVV.

The chain combines TRBV3-1 (or the pseudogene TRBV3-2) with TRBJ2-2; D uncertain. Germline V gene sequence: CDR1 LGHDT, CDR2 YNNKEL (reference sequence). CDR3 length equals 14 residues. The V and J ends lost 0 bases and 7 bases respectively, with 9 bases between them. This CDR3 is CASSQDSSFGELFF. In DNA, the CDR3 is TGTGCCAGCAGCCAAGACAGTTCATTCGGGGAGCTGTTTTTT.

J is TRBJ2-7 and V is TRBV29-1; the D gene could be TRBD1 or TRBD2 (6 bases each). The ends were cut back, 1 base at V and 2 bases at J, with 15 bases in the middle. The CDR3 spans 15 residues. Germline V CDR1 and CDR2: SQVTM, ANQGSEA. CDR3 sequence: CSVEAGAGGTYEQYF. As DNA, the CDR3 is TGCAGCGTTGAAGCAGGGGCTGGCGGGACCTACGAGCAGTACTTC.

V is TRBV6-1 and J is TRBJ2-3; D might be TRBD1 or TRBD2, each matching 6 bases. The CDR3 extends over 15 amino acids. Germline CDR1 is MNHNS and CDR2 is SASEGT. The germline V and J ends were trimmed by 1 base and 6 bases, with 14 bases remaining between them. CDR3 nucleotide sequence: TGTGCCAGCAGTGAAGGTACGGGGGCCGCGGATACGCAGTATTTT. It translates to CASSEGTGAADTQYF.

The chain couples TRBV6-5 to TRBJ2-3; 8 nucleotides line up with TRBD2. Germline V CDR1 and CDR2: MNHEY, SVGAGI. This CDR3 comprises 14 residues. After removal of 5 bases from V and 2 bases from J, the junction contained 3 bases not matched to a gene. DNA of the CDR3: TGTGCCAGCAGTCCGGGGGGGCCCACAGATACGCAGTATTTT. This gives the protein CASSPGGPTDTQYF.

To note about this clone: Other DNA sequences in this sample translate to the same CDR3. This chain connects TRBV10-3 to TRBJ2-2; 7 bases fit TRBD1. Germline CDR1 is ENHRY and CDR2 is SYGVKD. V gave up 4 bases and J gave up 2 bases; unmatched junction bases: 4. The CDR3 length is 15 residues. The CDR3 nucleotides read TGTGCCATCAGTGGAGGGACAGCTAACACCGGGGAGCTGTTTTTT. Translation: CAISGGTANTGELFF.

V usage is TRBV7-6 and J usage is TRBJ2-1; 11 bases line up with TRBD2. The CDR3 extends over 18 amino acids. Germline V gene sequence: CDR1 SGHVS, CDR2 FNYEAQ. V trimming: 2 bases; J trimming: 4 bases; junction bases outside the gene matches: 10. The CDR3 nucleotides read TGTGCCAGCAGCTTAAGCCCACTACTAGCGGGGGTATACAATGAGCAGTTCTTC. This translates into CASSLSPLLAGVYNEQFF.

V and J are TRBV7-9 and TRBJ2-1; D may be TRBD2 (6 bases). Germline V gene lookup returns CDR1 SEHNR and CDR2 FQNEAQ (reference sequence). Trimming removed 6 bases from V and 9 bases from J, with 24 bases in between. This CDR3 region has 16 residues. The CDR3 DNA reads as TGTGCCAGCAGTTCGTCAGGACTACCGCCGTGGGGTGAGCAGTTCTTC. It codes for CASSSSGLPPWGEQFF.

The rearrangement uses TRBV9 and TRBJ2-5; D is unresolved. V lost 4 bases to trimming and J lost 3 bases, with 13 bases between them. CDR3 size: 14 residues. The germline V gene encodes CDR1 SGDLS and CDR2 YYNGEE. Written as DNA, the CDR3 is TGTGCCAGCAGCCCCTGGGATCATAAAGAGACCCAGTACTTC. Encoded protein: CASSPWDHKETQYF.

The rearrangement joins TRBV5-8 to TRBJ1-5, with a weak D call TRBD1 (5 bases). Looked up from germline, CDR1 is SGHTS and CDR2 is YDEGEE. V lost 1 base to trimming and J lost 5 bases, with 19 bases between them. This CDR3 is built from 17 residues. The CDR3 is CASSLSPGPTRDQPQHF. CDR3 sequence (DNA): TGTGCCAGCAGCTTGTCTCCGGGACCTACCCGTGATCAGCCCCAGCATTTT.